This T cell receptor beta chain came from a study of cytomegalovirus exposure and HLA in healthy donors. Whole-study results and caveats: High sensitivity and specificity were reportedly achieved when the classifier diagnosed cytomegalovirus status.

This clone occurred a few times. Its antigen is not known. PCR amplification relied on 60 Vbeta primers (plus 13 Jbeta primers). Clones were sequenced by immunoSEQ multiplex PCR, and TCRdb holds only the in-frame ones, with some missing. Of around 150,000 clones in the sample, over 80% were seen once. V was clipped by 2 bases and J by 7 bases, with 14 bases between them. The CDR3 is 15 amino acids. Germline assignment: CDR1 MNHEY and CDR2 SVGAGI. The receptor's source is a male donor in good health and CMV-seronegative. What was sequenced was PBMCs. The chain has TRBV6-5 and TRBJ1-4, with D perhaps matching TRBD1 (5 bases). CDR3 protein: CASSYGNRRGEKLFF. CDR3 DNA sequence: TGTGCCAGCAGTTACGGGAACAGGAGGGGTGAAAAACTGTTTTTT.